This T cell receptor beta chain was sequenced for a study of identical twins' blood T cells. TCRdb fed the 5' RACE reads into MiXCR, producing one record per CDR3 protein. Of a few hundred thousand distinct CDR3 sequences listed, more than 25% are singletons. The germline V gene has CDR1 MNHEY and CDR2 SMNVEV (reference sequence). V was cut by 0 bases and J by 1 base, with 7 bases left in between. The CDR3 totals 14 residues. This clonotype was detected many times. This TCR came from a woman between 18 and 55 years old in good health. The sample comprised PBMCs. The rearrangement links TRBV27 to TRBJ2-7; D possibly matches TRBD1 or TRBD2 (5 bases each). Here the CDR3 reads CASSLSGASYEQYF. CDR3 DNA: TGTGCCAGCAGTTTATCCGGGGCGTCCTACGAGCAGTACTTC.